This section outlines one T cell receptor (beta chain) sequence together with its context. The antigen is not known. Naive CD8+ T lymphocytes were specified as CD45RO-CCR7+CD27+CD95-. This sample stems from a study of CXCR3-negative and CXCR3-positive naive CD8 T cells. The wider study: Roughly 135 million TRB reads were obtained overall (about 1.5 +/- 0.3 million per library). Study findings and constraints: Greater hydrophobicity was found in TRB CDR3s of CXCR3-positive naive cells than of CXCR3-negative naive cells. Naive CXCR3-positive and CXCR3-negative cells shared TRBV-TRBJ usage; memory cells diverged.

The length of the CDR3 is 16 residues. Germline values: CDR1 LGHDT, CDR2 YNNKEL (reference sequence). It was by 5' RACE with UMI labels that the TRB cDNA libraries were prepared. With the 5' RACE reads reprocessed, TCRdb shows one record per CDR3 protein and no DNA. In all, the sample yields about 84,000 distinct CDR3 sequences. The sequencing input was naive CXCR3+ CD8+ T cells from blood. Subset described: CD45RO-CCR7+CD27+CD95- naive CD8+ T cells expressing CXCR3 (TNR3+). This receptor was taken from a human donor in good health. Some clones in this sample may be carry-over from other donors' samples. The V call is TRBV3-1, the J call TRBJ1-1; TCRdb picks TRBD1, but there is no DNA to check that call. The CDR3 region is CASSQGDGVMNTEAFF.